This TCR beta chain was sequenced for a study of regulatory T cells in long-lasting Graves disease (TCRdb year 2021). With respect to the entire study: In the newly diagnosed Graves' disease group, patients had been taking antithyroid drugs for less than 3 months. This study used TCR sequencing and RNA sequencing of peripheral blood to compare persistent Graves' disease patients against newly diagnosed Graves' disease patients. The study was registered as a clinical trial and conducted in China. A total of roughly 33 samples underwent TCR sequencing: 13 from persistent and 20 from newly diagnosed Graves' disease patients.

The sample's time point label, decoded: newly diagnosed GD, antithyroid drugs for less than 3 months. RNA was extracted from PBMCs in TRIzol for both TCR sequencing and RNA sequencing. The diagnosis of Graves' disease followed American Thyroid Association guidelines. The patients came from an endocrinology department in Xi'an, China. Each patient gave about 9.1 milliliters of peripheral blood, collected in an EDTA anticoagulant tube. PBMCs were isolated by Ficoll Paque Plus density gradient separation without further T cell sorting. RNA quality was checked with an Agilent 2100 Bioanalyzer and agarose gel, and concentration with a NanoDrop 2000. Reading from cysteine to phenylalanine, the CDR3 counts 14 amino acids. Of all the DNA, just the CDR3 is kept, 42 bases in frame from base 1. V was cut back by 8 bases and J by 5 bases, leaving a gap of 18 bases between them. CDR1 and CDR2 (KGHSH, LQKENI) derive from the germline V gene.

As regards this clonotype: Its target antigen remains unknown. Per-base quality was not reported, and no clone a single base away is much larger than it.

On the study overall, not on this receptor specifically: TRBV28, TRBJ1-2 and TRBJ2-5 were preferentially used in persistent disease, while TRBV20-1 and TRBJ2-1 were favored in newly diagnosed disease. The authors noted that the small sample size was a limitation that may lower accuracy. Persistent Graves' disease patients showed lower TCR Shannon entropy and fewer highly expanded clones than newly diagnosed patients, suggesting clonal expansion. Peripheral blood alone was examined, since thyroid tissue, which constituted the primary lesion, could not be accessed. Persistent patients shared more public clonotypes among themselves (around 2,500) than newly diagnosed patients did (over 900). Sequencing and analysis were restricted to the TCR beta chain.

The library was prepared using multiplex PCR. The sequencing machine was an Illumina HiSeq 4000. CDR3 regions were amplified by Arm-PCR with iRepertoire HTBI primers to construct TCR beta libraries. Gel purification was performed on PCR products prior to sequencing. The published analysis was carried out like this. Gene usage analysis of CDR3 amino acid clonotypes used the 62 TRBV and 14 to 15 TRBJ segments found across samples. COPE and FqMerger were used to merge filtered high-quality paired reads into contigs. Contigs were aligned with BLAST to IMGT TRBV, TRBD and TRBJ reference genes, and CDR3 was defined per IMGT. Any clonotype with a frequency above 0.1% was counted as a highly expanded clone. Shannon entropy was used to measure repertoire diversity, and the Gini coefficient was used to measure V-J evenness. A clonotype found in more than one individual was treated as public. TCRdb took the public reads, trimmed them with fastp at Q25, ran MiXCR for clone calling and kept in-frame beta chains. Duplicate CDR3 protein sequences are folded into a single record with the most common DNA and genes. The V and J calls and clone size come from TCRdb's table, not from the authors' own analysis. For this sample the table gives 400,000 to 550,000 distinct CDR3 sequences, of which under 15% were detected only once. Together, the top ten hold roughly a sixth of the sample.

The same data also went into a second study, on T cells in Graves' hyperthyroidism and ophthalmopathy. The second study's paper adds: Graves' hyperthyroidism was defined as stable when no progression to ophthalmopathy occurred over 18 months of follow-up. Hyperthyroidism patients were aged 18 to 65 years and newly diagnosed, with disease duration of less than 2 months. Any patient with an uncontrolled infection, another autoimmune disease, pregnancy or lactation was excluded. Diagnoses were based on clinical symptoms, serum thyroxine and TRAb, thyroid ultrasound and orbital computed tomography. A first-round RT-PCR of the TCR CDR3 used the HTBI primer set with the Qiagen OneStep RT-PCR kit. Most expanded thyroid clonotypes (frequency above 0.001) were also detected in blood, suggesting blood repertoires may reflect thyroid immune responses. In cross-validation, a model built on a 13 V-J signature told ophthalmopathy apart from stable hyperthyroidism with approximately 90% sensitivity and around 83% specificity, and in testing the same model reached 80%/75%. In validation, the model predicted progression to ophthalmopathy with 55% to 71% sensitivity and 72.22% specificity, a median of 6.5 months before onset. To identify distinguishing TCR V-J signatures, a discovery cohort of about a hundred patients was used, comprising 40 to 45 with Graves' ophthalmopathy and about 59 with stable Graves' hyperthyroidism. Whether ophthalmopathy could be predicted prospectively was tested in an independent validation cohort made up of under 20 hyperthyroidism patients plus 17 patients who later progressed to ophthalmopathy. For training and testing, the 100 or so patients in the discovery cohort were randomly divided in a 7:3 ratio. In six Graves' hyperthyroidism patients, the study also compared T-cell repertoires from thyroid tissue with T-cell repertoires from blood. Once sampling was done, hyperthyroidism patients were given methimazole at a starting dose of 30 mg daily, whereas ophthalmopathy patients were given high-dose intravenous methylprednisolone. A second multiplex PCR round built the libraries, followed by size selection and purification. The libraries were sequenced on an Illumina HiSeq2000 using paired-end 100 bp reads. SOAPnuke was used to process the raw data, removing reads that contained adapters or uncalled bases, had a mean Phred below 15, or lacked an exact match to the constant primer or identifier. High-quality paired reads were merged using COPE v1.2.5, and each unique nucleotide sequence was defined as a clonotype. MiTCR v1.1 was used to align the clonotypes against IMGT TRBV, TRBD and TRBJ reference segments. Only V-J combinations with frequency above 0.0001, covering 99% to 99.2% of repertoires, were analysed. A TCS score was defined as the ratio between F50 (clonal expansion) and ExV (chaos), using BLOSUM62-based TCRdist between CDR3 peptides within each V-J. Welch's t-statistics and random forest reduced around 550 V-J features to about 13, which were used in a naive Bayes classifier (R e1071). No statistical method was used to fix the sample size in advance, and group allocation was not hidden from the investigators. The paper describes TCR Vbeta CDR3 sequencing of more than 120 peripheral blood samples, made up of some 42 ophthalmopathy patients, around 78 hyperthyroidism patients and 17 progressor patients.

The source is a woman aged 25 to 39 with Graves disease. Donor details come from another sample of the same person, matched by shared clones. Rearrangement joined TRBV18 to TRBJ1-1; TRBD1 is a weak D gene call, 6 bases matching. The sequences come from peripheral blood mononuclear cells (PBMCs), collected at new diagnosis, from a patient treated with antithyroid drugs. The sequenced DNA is TGTGCCAGCACTACAGGGAGCCGAGGGACTGAAGCTTTCTTT. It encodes CASTTGSRGTEAFF.